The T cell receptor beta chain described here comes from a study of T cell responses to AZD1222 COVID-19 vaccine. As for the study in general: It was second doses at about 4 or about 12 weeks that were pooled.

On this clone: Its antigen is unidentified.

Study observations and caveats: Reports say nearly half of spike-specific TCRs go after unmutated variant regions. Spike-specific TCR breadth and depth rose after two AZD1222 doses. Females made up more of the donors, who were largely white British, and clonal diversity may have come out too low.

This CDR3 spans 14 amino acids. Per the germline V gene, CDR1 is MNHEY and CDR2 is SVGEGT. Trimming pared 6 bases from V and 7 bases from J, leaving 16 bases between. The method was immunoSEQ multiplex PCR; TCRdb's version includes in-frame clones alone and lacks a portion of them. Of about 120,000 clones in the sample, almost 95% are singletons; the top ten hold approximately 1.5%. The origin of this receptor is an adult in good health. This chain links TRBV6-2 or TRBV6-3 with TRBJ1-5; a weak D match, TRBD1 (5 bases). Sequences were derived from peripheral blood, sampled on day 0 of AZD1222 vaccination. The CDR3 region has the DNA TGTGCCAGCAGCTCCACAGGCCACAAGCAGCCCCAGCATTTT. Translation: CASSSTGHKQPQHF.